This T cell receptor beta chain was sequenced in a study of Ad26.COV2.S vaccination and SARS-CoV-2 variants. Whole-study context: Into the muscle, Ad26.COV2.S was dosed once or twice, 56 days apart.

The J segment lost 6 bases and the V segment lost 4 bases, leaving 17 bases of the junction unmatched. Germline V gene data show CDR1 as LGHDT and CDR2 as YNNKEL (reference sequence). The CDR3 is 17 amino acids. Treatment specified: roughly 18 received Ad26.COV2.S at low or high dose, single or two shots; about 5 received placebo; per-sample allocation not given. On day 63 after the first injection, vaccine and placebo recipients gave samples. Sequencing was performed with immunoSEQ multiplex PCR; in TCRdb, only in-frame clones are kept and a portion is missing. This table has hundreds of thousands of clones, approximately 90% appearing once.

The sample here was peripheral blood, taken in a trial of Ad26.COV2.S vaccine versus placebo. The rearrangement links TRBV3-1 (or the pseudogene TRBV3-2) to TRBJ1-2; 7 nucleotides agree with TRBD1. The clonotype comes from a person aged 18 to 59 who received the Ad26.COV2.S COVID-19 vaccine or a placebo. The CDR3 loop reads CASSRIRKDRVIHGYTF. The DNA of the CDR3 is TGTGCCAGCAGCCGTATCCGTAAAGACAGGGTAATTCATGGCTACACCTTC.